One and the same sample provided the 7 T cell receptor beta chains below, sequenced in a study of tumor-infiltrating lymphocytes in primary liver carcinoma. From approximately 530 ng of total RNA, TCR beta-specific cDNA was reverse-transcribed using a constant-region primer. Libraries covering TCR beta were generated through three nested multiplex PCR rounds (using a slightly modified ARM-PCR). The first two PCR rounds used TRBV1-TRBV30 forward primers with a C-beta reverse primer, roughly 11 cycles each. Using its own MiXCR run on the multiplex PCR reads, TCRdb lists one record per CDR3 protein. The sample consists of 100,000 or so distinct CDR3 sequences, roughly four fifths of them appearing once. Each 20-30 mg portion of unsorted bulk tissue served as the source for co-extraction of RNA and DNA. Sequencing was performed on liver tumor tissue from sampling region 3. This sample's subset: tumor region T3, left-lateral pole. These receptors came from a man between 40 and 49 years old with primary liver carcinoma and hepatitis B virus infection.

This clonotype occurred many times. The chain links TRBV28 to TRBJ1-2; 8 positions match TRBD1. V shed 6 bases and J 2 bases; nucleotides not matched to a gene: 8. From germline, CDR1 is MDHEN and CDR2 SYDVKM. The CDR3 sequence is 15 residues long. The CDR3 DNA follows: TGTGCCAGCAGATCCGGGACAGGACGAAACTATGGCTACACCTTC. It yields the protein CASRSGTGRNYGYTF.

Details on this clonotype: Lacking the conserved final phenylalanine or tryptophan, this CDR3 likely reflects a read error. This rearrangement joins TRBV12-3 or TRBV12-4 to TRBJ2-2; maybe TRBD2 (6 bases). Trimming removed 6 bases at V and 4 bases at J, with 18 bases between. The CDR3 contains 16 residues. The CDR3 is CASSLSGGRITGELFL. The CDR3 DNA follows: TGTGCCAGCAGCCTCAGTGGAGGGCGAATCACCGGGGAGCTGTTTCTT.

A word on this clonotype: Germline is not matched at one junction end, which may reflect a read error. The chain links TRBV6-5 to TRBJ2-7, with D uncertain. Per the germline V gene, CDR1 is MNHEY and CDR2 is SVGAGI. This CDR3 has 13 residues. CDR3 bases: TGTGCCAGCAGTTATTCGAGGTCCTACGATCAGTACTTC. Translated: CASSYSRSYDQYF.

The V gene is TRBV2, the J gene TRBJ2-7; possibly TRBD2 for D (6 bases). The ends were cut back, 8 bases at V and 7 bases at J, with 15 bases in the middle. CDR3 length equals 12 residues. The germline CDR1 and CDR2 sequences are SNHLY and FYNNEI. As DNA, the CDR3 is TGTGCCAGCGGACTAATTCCGGGGGAGCAGTACTTC. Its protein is CASGLIPGEQYF.

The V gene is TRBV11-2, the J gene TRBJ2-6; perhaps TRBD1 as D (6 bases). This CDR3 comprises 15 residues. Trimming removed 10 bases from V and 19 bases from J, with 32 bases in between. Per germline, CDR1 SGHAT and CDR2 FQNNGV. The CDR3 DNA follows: TGTGCCACCCAGCGGCCGCGCTCTGGGGACAACGTCATTACTTTC. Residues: CATQRPRSGDNVITF.

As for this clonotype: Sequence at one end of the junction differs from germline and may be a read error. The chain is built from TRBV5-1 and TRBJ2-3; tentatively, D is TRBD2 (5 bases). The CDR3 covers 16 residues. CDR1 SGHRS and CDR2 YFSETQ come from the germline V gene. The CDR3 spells CVSGLANLEVTDTQYF. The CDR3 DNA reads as TGCGTCAGCGGCTTGGCCAACCTAGAGGTCACAGATACGCAGTATTTT.

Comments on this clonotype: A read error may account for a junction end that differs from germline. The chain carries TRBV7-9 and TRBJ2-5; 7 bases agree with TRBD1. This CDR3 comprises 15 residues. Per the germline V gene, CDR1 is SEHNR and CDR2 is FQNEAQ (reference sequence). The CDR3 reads CAISIRGTEQETQYF. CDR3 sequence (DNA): TGTGCCATCAGCATTAGAGGGACAGAACAAGAGACCCAGTACTTC. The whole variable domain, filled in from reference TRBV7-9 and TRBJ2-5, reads DTGVSQNPRHKITKRGQNVTFRCDPISEHNRLYWYRQTLGQGPEFLTYFQNEAQLEKSRLLSDRFSAERPKGSFSTLEIQRTEQGDSAMYLCAISIRGTEQETQYFGPGTRLLVL.